Listed below are T cell receptor beta chains from one sample, sequenced in a study of T cell responses to AZD1222 COVID-19 vaccine. Generated by immunoSEQ multiplex PCR, the TCRdb table keeps only in-frame clones and is missing some. The sample contains 100,000 to 150,000 clones, approximately 83% of which appear only once. The sample was peripheral blood, taken on day 0 of AZD1222 vaccination. The origin of the receptors is an adult in good health. The CDR3 runs from the conserved cysteine through the conserved F or W. D genes are given only for firm matches. Not every row has a clone size; where given, it reads once, few, many or a size class.

clone size: -
D gene: TRBD2
J gene: TRBJ2-3
V gene: TRBV19
CDR3 protein: CASLAGGHTDTQYF
CDR3 DNA: TGTGCCAGCCTAGCGGGAGGGCATACAGATACGCAGTATTTT

clone size: few
D gene: -
J gene: TRBJ1-1
V gene: TRBV27
CDR3 protein: CASSLATGMLAFF
CDR3 DNA: TGTGCCAGCAGTTTAGCCACAGGGATGCTAGCTTTCTTT

clone size: few
D gene: -
J gene: TRBJ1-4
V gene: TRBV7-9
CDR3 protein: CASSFQQGSLEKLFF
CDR3 DNA: TGTGCCAGCAGCTTCCAACAGGGTTCCCTCGAAAAACTGTTTTTT

clone size: once
D gene: -
J gene: TRBJ1-5
V gene: TRBV19
CDR3 protein: CASSKARQDNQPQHF
CDR3 DNA: TGTGCCAGTAGTAAGGCGCGACAGGACAATCAGCCCCAGCATTTT

clone size: -
D gene: -
J gene: TRBJ1-1
V gene: TRBV7-9
CDR3 protein: CASSLGGYSPEAFF
CDR3 DNA: TGTGCCAGCAGCTTAGGCGGTTATAGTCCTGAAGCTTTCTTT

clone size: -
D gene: -
J gene: TRBJ1-5
V gene: TRBV7-2
CDR3 protein: CASSQSGGRGNQPQHF
CDR3 DNA: TGTGCCAGCAGCCAATCAGGCGGGAGGGGCAATCAGCCCCAGCATTTT

clone size: few
D gene: -
J gene: TRBJ1-1
V gene: TRBV6-5
CDR3 protein: CASSSGLVNTEAFF
CDR3 DNA: TGTGCCAGCAGTTCCGGACTAGTGAACACTGAAGCTTTCTTT

clone size: -
D gene: -
J gene: TRBJ2-1
V gene: TRBV30
CDR3 protein: CAWSTYNEQFF
CDR3 DNA: TGTGCCTGGAGTACCTACAATGAGCAGTTCTTC

clone size: -
D gene: TRBD2
J gene: TRBJ2-7
V gene: TRBV2
CDR3 protein: CASRDLGGSELLGQYF
CDR3 DNA: TGTGCCAGCAGGGACCTCGGGGGGAGCGAGCTATTAGGGCAGTACTTC

clone size: -
D gene: TRBD1
J gene: TRBJ2-2
V gene: TRBV5-1
CDR3 protein: CASSVGDRGNIGELFF
CDR3 DNA: TGCGCCAGCAGCGTAGGGGACAGGGGAAATATCGGGGAGCTGTTTTTT

clone size: once
D gene: -
J gene: TRBJ1-1
V gene: TRBV7-9
CDR3 protein: CASSLGFLGARGAFF
CDR3 DNA: TGTGCCAGCAGCTTAGGATTTTTGGGGGCGAGGGGAGCTTTCTTT

clone size: -
D gene: TRBD1
J gene: TRBJ1-3
V gene: TRBV9
CDR3 protein: CASSLRQGRGPGNTIYF
CDR3 DNA: TGTGCCAGCAGCCTCAGACAGGGGAGAGGGCCTGGAAACACCATATATTTT

clone size: -
D gene: -
J gene: TRBJ2-1
V gene: TRBV4-2
CDR3 protein: CASSQVGEDEQFF
CDR3 DNA: TGTGCCAGCAGCCAAGTGGGAGAGGATGAGCAGTTCTTC

clone size: -
D gene: -
J gene: TRBJ2-3
V gene: TRBV13
CDR3 protein: CASSPGRAITDTQYF
CDR3 DNA: TGTGCCAGCAGCCCGGGGCGGGCGATCACAGATACGCAGTATTTT

clone size: -
D gene: -
J gene: TRBJ1-1
V gene: TRBV7-9
CDR3 protein: CASSPQFLRGYTEAFF
CDR3 DNA: TGTGCCAGCAGCCCACAGTTCCTCCGAGGATACACTGAAGCTTTCTTT

clone size: once
D gene: -
J gene: TRBJ1-3
V gene: TRBV3-1/TRBV3-2
CDR3 protein: CASSQGRADTIYF
CDR3 DNA: TGTGCCAGCAGCCAAGGCCGTGCAGACACCATATATTTT

clone size: -
D gene: -
J gene: TRBJ2-5
V gene: TRBV6-2/TRBV6-3
CDR3 protein: CASSYGGGLETQYF
CDR3 DNA: TGTGCCAGCAGTTACGGAGGCGGGTTGGAGACCCAGTACTTC

clone size: few
D gene: -
J gene: TRBJ2-7
V gene: TRBV5-1
CDR3 protein: CASSSQMSSYEQYF
CDR3 DNA: TGCGCCAGCAGCAGTCAAATGAGCTCCTACGAGCAGTACTTC

clone size: -
D gene: -
J gene: TRBJ2-1
V gene: TRBV7-3
CDR3 protein: CASSLFSGRDNEQFF
CDR3 DNA: TGTGCCAGCAGCTTATTCTCCGGCCGGGATAATGAGCAGTTCTTC

clone size: -
D gene: -
J gene: TRBJ1-6
V gene: TRBV30
CDR3 protein: CAWSRISPLHF
CDR3 DNA: TGTGCCTGGAGTCGTATTTCACCCCTCCACTTT